Included here is one TCR beta chain sequence, with context. This clone may be a read error of a much larger clone one base away. The sample belongs to a study of T cell repertoires in cytomegalovirus infection. Turning to the study itself: An indication of both CMV infection and matching HLA type came from public TCR beta signatures.

Per the germline V gene, CDR1 is LGHNA and CDR2 is YNFKEQ. V shed 2 bases and J shed 1 base, with 13 bases lying between them. The CDR3 is 16 amino acids. Via MiXCR, TCRdb re-called the reads, giving one row per CDR3 protein. The data hold some 400,000 distinct CDR3 sequences, with approximately 32% observed a single time. V gene TRBV4-2 combines with J gene TRBJ2-3; D ambiguous. The sequencing sample was made of PBMCs. The clonotype originates from a human donor in good health (CMV status not recorded). Some clones in this sample may be carry-over from other donors' samples. The CDR3 DNA sequence: TGTGCCAGCAGCCAAAAGACGCCTCCACGCACAGATACGCAGTATTTT. This codes for CASSQKTPPRTDTQYF.